This T cell receptor (beta chain) was captured in a study of T-cell memory formation after mild COVID-19. Overall study: Largely donor-specific sequence clusters came from a couple of donors. Study-wide results and caveats: Nothing confirmed that second-wave clones peaking on day 37 were specific for SARS-CoV-2. Clones contracting over day 15 to 85 were CD4/CD8 balanced, with later expanders leaning CD4+.

Germline lookup yields CDR1 SGHRS and CDR2 YFSETQ. V lost 4 bases and J lost 4; bases outside the gene matches: 8. This CDR3 spans 15 amino acids. Each CDR3 protein gets one entry after TCRdb re-called the 5' RACE reads with MiXCR. The sample has a few hundred thousand distinct CDR3 sequences; roughly 20% are singletons. As regards this clonotype: Its antigen is undetermined.

The receptor was isolated from an adult woman who had mild COVID-19 (a few samples of this study predate the infection). Cell type and time point are not known. Input material: PBMCs or a T cell subset sorted from them (not recorded which). This chain uses TRBV5-1 with TRBJ2-1; 7 bases line up with TRBD1. CDR3 nucleotide sequence: TGCGCCAGCAGCACGGGACAGACAATATACAATGAGCAGTTCTTC. It translates to CASSTGQTIYNEQFF.